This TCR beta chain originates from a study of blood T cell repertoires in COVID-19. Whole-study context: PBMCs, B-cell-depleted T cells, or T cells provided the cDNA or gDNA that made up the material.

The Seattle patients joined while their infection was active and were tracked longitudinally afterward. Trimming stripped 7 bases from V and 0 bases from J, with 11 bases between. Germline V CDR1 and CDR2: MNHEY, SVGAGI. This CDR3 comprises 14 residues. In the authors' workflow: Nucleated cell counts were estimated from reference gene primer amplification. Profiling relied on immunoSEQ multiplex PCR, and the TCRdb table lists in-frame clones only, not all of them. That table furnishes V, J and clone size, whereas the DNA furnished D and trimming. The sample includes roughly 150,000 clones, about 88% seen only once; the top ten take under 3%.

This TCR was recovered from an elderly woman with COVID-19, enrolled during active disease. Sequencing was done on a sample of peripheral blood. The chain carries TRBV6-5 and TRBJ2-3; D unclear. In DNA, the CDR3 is TGTGCCAGCACCCGGCCGACTAGCACAGATACGCAGTATTTT. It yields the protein CASTRPTSTDTQYF.